A single sample is the source of the 21 T cell receptor beta chains below, sequenced in a study of cytotoxic CD8 clonotypes in ibrutinib-treated CLL. Here immunoSEQ multiplex PCR was the method, and the copy in TCRdb shows in-frame clones only, minus some. The sample shows 100,000 to 150,000 clones, approximately 85% of them seen only once. Sequencing used PBMCs, obtained after 24 months of ibrutinib treatment. These receptors were taken from a human donor with chronic lymphocytic leukemia.

The chain is built from TRBV2 and TRBJ1-5, with 12 nucleotides matching TRBD1. The CDR3 runs 19 residues. The V gene end was trimmed by 5 bases and the J gene end by 0 bases; junction bases not matched to a gene: 11. The germline V gene encodes CDR1 SNHLY and CDR2 FYNNEI. CDR3 sequence (DNA): TGTGCCAGCAGTCGCTACTCGGGACAGGGGGCGGTTAGCAATCAGCCCCAGCATTTT. The encoded protein is CASSRYSGQGAVSNQPQHF.

The chain carries TRBV21-1 and TRBJ1-2. TRBV21-1 is reported as a pseudogene. CDR3 length: 21 amino acids. The CDR3 here is CASSKDPPPGTASPGNYGYTF. CDR3 bases: TGTGCCAGCAGCAAAGACCCCCCTCCTGGAACCGCTTCACCTGGGAACTATGGCTACACCTTC.

This clone was observed a few times. The chain is built from TRBV7-2 and TRBJ2-1, with a possible D match to TRBD2 (11 bases). This CDR3 has 18 residues. Germline CDR1 is SGHTA and CDR2 is FQGNSA. The V and J ends lost 1 base and 7 bases respectively, with 23 bases between them. The CDR3: CASSLVAGGTGVSNEQFF. The CDR3 DNA sequence: TGTGCCAGCAGCTTAGTAGCGGGGGGGACAGGGGTCTCTAATGAGCAGTTCTTC.

V usage is TRBV19 and J usage is TRBJ2-1; D is perhaps TRBD1 or TRBD2 (5 bases each). The germline V gene has CDR1 LNHDA and CDR2 SQIVND (reference sequence). Trimming shortened V by 4 bases and J by 4 bases, and 14 bases separated the two germline ends. The CDR3 has 15 residues. The CDR3 here is CASSTPEAGYNEQFF. The CDR3 nucleotides are TGTGCCAGTAGTACCCCGGAGGCAGGGTACAATGAGCAGTTCTTC.

The rearrangement links TRBV27 to TRBJ1-1; 10 nucleotides agree with TRBD1. Germline V gene lookup returns CDR1 MNHEY and CDR2 SMNVEV (reference sequence). The CDR3 totals 15 residues. J lost 10 bases, V lost 3 bases, and 11 bases had no gene match. DNA of the CDR3: TGTGCCAGCAGTTTTTCCCGAGACAGGGGGCATCTAGCTTTCTTT. Translated, it gives CASSFSRDRGHLAFF.

The V call is TRBV10-3, the J call TRBJ2-7, with 13 bases that match TRBD2. Trimming at V came to 8 bases and at J to 6 bases, leaving 7 bases not matched to a gene. Per the germline V gene, CDR1 is ENHRY and CDR2 is SYGVKD. There are 14 residues in the CDR3. Written as DNA, the CDR3 is TGTGCCATCGGGGGGACTAGCGGGACTGGCGAGCAGTACTTC. Its translation: CAIGGTSGTGEQYF.

The rearrangement links TRBV25-1 to TRBJ2-4; no firm D call. Germline CDR1 MGHDK, CDR2 SYGVNS. The CDR3 is 12 amino acids. Deletions cut 4 bases from V and 7 bases from J, with 8 bases between. The CDR3 loop is CASSVGVNIQYF. The CDR3 coding sequence is TGTGCCAGCAGTGTGGGCGTCAACATTCAGTACTTC.

DNA of the CDR3: TGTGCCAGCTCACCGGTTCCTACGACCTACGAGCAGTACTTC. It is translated as CASSPVPTTYEQYF. The chain uses TRBV18 and TRBJ2-7; D uncertain. Germline V CDR1 and CDR2: KGHSH, LQKENI. CDR3 length: 14 residues. Deletions cut 3 bases from V and 2 bases from J, with 11 bases between.

This clone was found a few times. The chain combines TRBV28 with TRBJ1-2, with D perhaps TRBD1 (5 bases). The CDR3 length is 13 residues. Germline-derived CDR1 and CDR2 are MDHEN and SYDVKM. V was clipped by 5 bases and J by 8 bases, with 15 bases between them. CDR3 region: CASSPLAGNGYTF. The CDR3, as DNA: TGTGCCAGCAGTCCGTTGGCAGGGAACGGCTACACCTTC.

The chain uses TRBV27 and TRBJ2-5; 7 positions match TRBD2. Looked up from germline, CDR1 is MNHEY and CDR2 is SMNVEV (reference sequence). V shed 5 bases and J 3 bases; nucleotides not matched to a gene: 6. This CDR3 contains 14 residues. CDR3 region: CASSPWGGEETQYF. The CDR3 coding sequence is TGTGCCAGCAGTCCCTGGGGGGGGGAAGAGACCCAGTACTTC.

This sequence joins TRBV7-9 and TRBJ1-5; 8 bases are a match to TRBD1. The germline V gene encodes CDR1 SEHNR and CDR2 FQNEAQ (reference sequence). J lost 3 bases, V lost 1 base, and 5 bases had no gene match. This CDR3 contains 16 residues. The CDR3 DNA follows: TGTGCCAGCAGCTTAGAGGCAGGGGGCTTCAATCAGCCCCAGCATTTT. Translation gives CASSLEAGGFNQPQHF.

CDR3 sequence (DNA): TGTGCCAGTAGTATAGCCGGGACTAACAATGAGCAGTTCTTC. The encoded protein is CASSIAGTNNEQFF. The chain recombines TRBV19 with TRBJ2-1; 7 bases map to TRBD2. Trimming took 1 base from V and 5 from J; bases not matched to a gene: 2. CDR1 is LNHDA, CDR2 SQIVND, per germline (reference sequence). The CDR3 contains 14 residues.

This clone occurred a few times. V usage is TRBV18 and J usage is TRBJ2-3; D is unresolved. V was pared by 4 bases and J by 7 bases, with 6 bases between. Looked up from germline, CDR1 is KGHSH and CDR2 is LQKENI. The CDR3 length is 11 residues. The CDR3: CASSHEHTQYF. Here the CDR3 DNA reads TGTGCCAGCTCACATGAACATACGCAGTATTTT. The full variable domain, completed using reference TRBV18 and TRBJ2-3, is NAGVMQNPRHLVRRRGQEARLRCSPMKGHSHVYWYRQLPEEGLKFMVYLQKENIIDESGMPKERFSAEFPKEGPSILRIQQVVRGDSAAYFCASSHEHTQYFGPGTRLTVL.

There are a few counts of this clone. The sample contains more than one DNA sequence encoding this CDR3. The chain carries TRBV2 and TRBJ2-3; 12 nucleotides match TRBD2. Trimming took 6 bases from V and 1 from J; bases not matched to a gene: 2. CDR3 length: 15 amino acids. Germline values: CDR1 SNHLY, CDR2 FYNNEI. CDR3 DNA sequence: TGTGCCAGCAGCCGACTAGCGGGGGGCACAGATACGCAGTATTTT. Translation: CASSRLAGGTDTQYF.

The chain has TRBV7-2 and TRBJ2-3; TRBD2 matches at 9 bases. This CDR3 comprises 16 residues. Germline V gives CDR1 SGHTA, CDR2 FQGNSA. With V trimmed by 5 bases and J by 5 bases, 11 bases remained unmatched. The CDR3 region has the DNA TGTGCCAGCAGCCCCTCCGGGACTAGCTTTCGAGATACGCAGTATTTT. Translation gives CASSPSGTSFRDTQYF.

The rearrangement links TRBV5-5 to TRBJ2-3, with D hard to call. V lost 5 bases, J lost 3 bases, and 10 bases lay in between. Looked up from germline, CDR1 is SGHKS and CDR2 is YYEKEE (reference sequence). This CDR3 spans 13 amino acids. CDR3 nucleotide sequence: TGTGCCAGCAGGACGGGTGGGACAGATACGCAGTATTTT. It codes for CASRTGGTDTQYF.

The chain joins TRBV27 to TRBJ1-2; TRBD1 matches 7 bases. This CDR3 comprises 15 residues. The trim removed 6 bases at V and 0 bases at J, leaving 7 bases unmatched. Germline assignment: CDR1 MNHEY and CDR2 SMNVEV (reference sequence). This CDR3 reads CASREGTAPNYGYTF. The CDR3 DNA sequence: TGTGCCAGCAGAGAGGGGACAGCTCCTAACTATGGCTACACCTTC.

The chain carries TRBV5-6 and TRBJ2-1; perhaps TRBD1 as D (5 bases). The CDR3 consists of 15 residues. Germline V gene sequence: CDR1 SGHDT, CDR2 YYEEEE. V was clipped by 0 bases and J by 9 bases, with 16 bases between them. The CDR3 loop reads CASSLEPGIQVEQFF. In nucleotides, the CDR3 is TGTGCCAGCAGCTTGGAGCCAGGGATACAGGTTGAGCAGTTCTTC.

With respect to this clone: The sample holds other DNA sequences that translate to the same CDR3. The V gene is TRBV29-1, the J gene TRBJ1-2; D remains ambiguous. V lost 4 bases and J 0 bases, leaving 6 bases between the germline ends. Looked up from germline, CDR1 is SQVTM and CDR2 is ANQGSEA. The CDR3 sequence is 12 residues long. The CDR3 bases are TGCAGCGTTGGGGAGGCTAACTATGGCTACACCTTC. Translation gives CSVGEANYGYTF.

This chain links TRBV10-3 with TRBJ2-7; perhaps TRBD2 as D (6 bases). This CDR3 comprises 13 residues. Germline values: CDR1 ENHRY, CDR2 SYGVKD. Trimming removed 6 bases from V and 5 bases from J, with 14 bases in between. CDR3 nucleotides: TGTGCCATCAGCAAGGCAGCGGGTCACGAGCAGTACTTC. Translating it yields CAISKAAGHEQYF.

The chain is built from TRBV11-2 and TRBJ2-1; 10 nucleotides match TRBD2. Germline values: CDR1 SGHAT, CDR2 FQNNGV. V was clipped by 5 bases and J by 8 bases; unmatched bases: 15. The CDR3 runs 17 residues. CDR3 DNA: TGTGCCAGCAGCACCCTTTGGGGGAGCGGGAGGGGTGATGAGCAGTTCTTC. Translation: CASSTLWGSGRGDEQFF.